The present entry profiles one T cell receptor beta chain with its context. The record originates from a study of control samples from healthy donors and cancer patients. CDR3 length: 12 residues. Germline V CDR1 and CDR2: SGDLS, YYNGEE. The V gene lost 0 bases and the J gene lost 6 bases, with 5 bases spanning the gap. The protocol was immunoSEQ multiplex PCR, while the TCRdb copy is restricted to in-frame clones and leaves out a portion. The data contain some 140,000 clones, around 90% of them singletons. Specimen: blood. The receptor's source is a young man in good health. The chain combines TRBV9 with TRBJ2-3; D is undetermined. The CDR3 DNA reads as TGTGCCAGCAGCGTAGCATACGATACGCAGTATTTT. It codes for CASSVAYDTQYF.